This is a list of T cell receptor beta chains from one sample in a study of T cells in Graves' hyperthyroidism and ophthalmopathy. A single record per CDR3 protein comes from TCRdb applying MiXCR to the multiplex PCR reads. The sample shows roughly 740,000 distinct CDR3 sequences, about 16% of them seen only once. Material for sequencing was blood. The receptor source for this set is a man younger than 30 with Graves' hyperthyroidism. Each CDR3 is given with its conserved first and last residue. The order of the fields is J gene, D gene, clone size, V gene, CDR3 length, CDR3 DNA, CDR3 protein. A D gene is named only where the DNA matches it firmly. For some rows the clone size is stated as once, few or many, or as a class when expanded; others skip it.

TRBJ2-6,TRBD1,many,TRBV6-2/TRBV6-3,18,TGTGCCAGCAGTACCGAGGGACAGACAACCTCTGGGGCCAACGTCCTGACTTTC,CASSTEGQTTSGANVLTF
TRBJ1-1,TRBD1,many,TRBV7-9,16,TGTGCCAGCAGCTTACCCCTGACAGGGATGGACACTGAAGCTTTCTTT,CASSLPLTGMDTEAFF
TRBJ2-3,NA,few,TRBV9,16,TGTGCCAGCAGCCCCCAGGGGGGCCTCCTCACAGATACGCAGTATTTT,CASSPQGGLLTDTQYF
TRBJ1-1,NA,many,TRBV28,13,TGTGCCAGCAGTCCCTCCCGGCGGGGTGAAGCTTTCTTT,CASSPSRRGEAFF
TRBJ2-5,NA,NA,TRBV7-6,12,TGTGCCAGCAGCCCCCAGTACGAGACCCAGTACTTC,CASSPQYETQYF
TRBJ2-5,TRBD1,many,TRBV7-2,13,TGTGCCAGCAGCCAAGGGACAGGGATAGTGGGGTACTTC,CASSQGTGIVGYF
TRBJ1-2,NA,NA,TRBV27,14,TGTGCCAGCAGTTCGACAGCCTCTTTTTATGGCTACACCTTC,CASSSTASFYGYTF
TRBJ2-1,NA,many,TRBV3-1,15,TGTGCCAGCAGCCATGGGACAACAGGACACAATGAGCAGTTCTTC,CASSHGTTGHNEQFF
TRBJ2-1,TRBD2,NA,TRBV3-1,14,TGTGCCAGCAGCCAAGGGCTAGCGGGAAATGAGCAGTTCTTC,CASSQGLAGNEQFF
TRBJ2-7,NA,few,TRBV25-1,16,TGTGCCAGCAGTTCGGTTGAGGCCTATAGCTCCTACGAGCAGTACTTC,CASSSVEAYSSYEQYF
TRBJ1-1,TRBD1,few,TRBV19,12,TGTGCCAGTAGTACGGACAGGACTGAAGCTTTCTTT,CASSTDRTEAFF
TRBJ1-6,NA,NA,TRBV10-3,14,TGTGCCATCAGTCTCGGACCGGAGGCTTCACCCCTCCACTTT,CAISLGPEASPLHF
TRBJ2-3,TRBD2,many,TRBV2,15,TGTGCCAGCAGTGGACCGGGACTAACGTCACGTACGCAGTATTTT,CASSGPGLTSRTQYF
TRBJ2-2,NA,NA,TRBV9,12,TGTGCCAGCAGCGTAGCTACCGGGGAGCTGTTTTTT,CASSVATGELFF
TRBJ2-7,NA,few,TRBV4-1,13,TGCGCCAGCAGCCAAGTTGGGGACCACGAGCAGTACTTC,CASSQVGDHEQYF
TRBJ1-2,NA,NA,TRBV5-1,14,TGCGCCAACAGCTTCGACACTCTGAACTATGGCTACACCTTC,CANSFDTLNYGYTF
TRBJ1-2,TRBD1,many,TRBV6-1,16,TGTGCCAGCAGTAGAGACAGGGGGCGAGCTAACTATGGCTACACCTTC,CASSRDRGRANYGYTF
TRBJ2-3,NA,NA,TRBV6-5,11,TGTGCCAGCAGTTACTCAGATACGCAGTATTTT,CASSYSDTQYF
TRBJ1-3,NA,few,TRBV19,13,TGTGCCAGTATGGTCGGGAGGAGAAACACCATATATTTT,CASMVGRRNTIYF
TRBJ2-5,TRBD2,NA,TRBV29-1,14,TGCAGCGTTGTTCTACTAGCGGGACAAGAGACCCAGTACTTC,CSVVLLAGQETQYF
TRBJ2-3,NA,NA,TRBV20-1,13,TGCAGTGCTGGAGGCGATGGCACAGATACGCAGTATTTT,CSAGGDGTDTQYF
TRBJ2-7,NA,few,TRBV9,16,TGTGCCAGCAGCGTAGGATATGGGACACGGAATTACGAGCAGTACTTC,CASSVGYGTRNYEQYF
TRBJ2-1,TRBD2,NA,TRBV10-1,15,TGCGCCAGCAGTGGGCTAGCGGGAGGGCCCAATGAGCAGTTCTTC,CASSGLAGGPNEQFF
TRBJ2-3,NA,few,TRBV6-2/TRBV6-3,17,TGTGCCAGCAGTTACTCGAGGCCCGAAACCAACACAGATACGCAGTATTTT,CASSYSRPETNTDTQYF
TRBJ1-2,NA,NA,TRBV28,17,TGTGCCAGCAGTTTGAGTCGGGGGCTGTTAACTAACTATGGCTACACCTTC,CASSLSRGLLTNYGYTF
TRBJ2-7,NA,many,TRBV7-8,15,TGTGCCAGCAGCCCCTACCGGGACCTGGTTCTTGAGCAGTACTTC,CASSPYRDLVLEQYF
TRBJ2-5,NA,many,TRBV28,17,TGTGCCAGCAGTCGAATTAGATTGGTCCAGCGGAAAGAGACCCAGTACTTC,CASSRIRLVQRKETQYF
TRBJ1-5,NA,many,TRBV28,14,TGTGCCAGCAGAGGCCAACTTGGCAATCAGCCCCAGCATTTT,CASRGQLGNQPQHF
TRBJ1-1,NA,many,TRBV12-3/TRBV12-4,14,TGTGCCAGCACCTACTTCCGGGACTTAACTGAAGCTTTCTTT,CASTYFRDLTEAFF
TRBJ2-5,NA,few,TRBV18,14,TGTGCCAGCTCAGCCCTTCTCAACATAGAGACCCAGTACTTC,CASSALLNIETQYF
TRBJ2-3,TRBD1,NA,TRBV14,16,TGTGCCAGCAACCAAGGGGACAGGAGAAGCACAGATACGCAGTATTTT,CASNQGDRRSTDTQYF
TRBJ1-1,NA,many,TRBV18,13,TGTGCCAGCTTCCCGGGACCGAACACTGAAGCTTTCTTT,CASFPGPNTEAFF
TRBJ2-1,NA,once,TRBV6-1,14,TGTGCCAGCATCGGGGCTAGCGAGTACAATGAGCAGTTCTTC,CASIGASEYNEQFF
TRBJ2-3,TRBD2,NA,TRBV9,15,TGTGCCAGCAGCGTAGAAGGTAGCGGGAGGGATACGCAGTATTTT,CASSVEGSGRDTQYF
TRBJ2-3,NA,many,TRBV25-1,15,TGTGCCAGCAGTGAATCTCGGGAAGGTACAGATACGCAGTATTTT,CASSESREGTDTQYF
TRBJ2-3,TRBD2,many,TRBV28,15,TGTGCCAGCAGTTTAGGGGGGGGAAGCACAGATACGCAGTATTTT,CASSLGGGSTDTQYF
TRBJ2-7,NA,few,TRBV20-1,11,TGCAGTGGTTATTCTAGGGACGAGCAGTACTTC,CSGYSRDEQYF
TRBJ1-2,TRBD1,many,TRBV20-1,13,TGCAGTGCCCGGGACAGGGGTGCGGATGGCTACACCTTC,CSARDRGADGYTF
TRBJ2-5,NA,few,TRBV9,15,TGTGCCAGCAGCGTAGTCGGGAGCCAGGGGGAGACCCAGTACTTC,CASSVVGSQGETQYF
TRBJ2-1,NA,many,TRBV7-8,13,TGTGCCAGCAGCTTAGCGGGGCCTAGGGAGCAGTTCTTC,CASSLAGPREQFF
TRBJ2-1,NA,NA,TRBV20-1,13,TGCAGTGCTAGAGAAGACTCCTACAATGAGCAGTTCTTC,CSAREDSYNEQFF
TRBJ2-6,NA,few,TRBV20-1,15,TGCAGTGCTAGAGAGCAACGAATGAAGGCCAACGTCCTGACTTTC,CSAREQRMKANVLTF
TRBJ2-3,NA,few,TRBV6-1,16,TGTGCCAGCAGTGCACCGGGTGGGAAGTCACAGATTTCGCAGTATTTT,CASSAPGGKSQISQYF
TRBJ2-7,NA,many,TRBV28,14,TGTGCCAGCAGGACCCGGGACATCCCCCGCGAGCAGTACTTC,CASRTRDIPREQYF
TRBJ1-6,NA,once,TRBV7-2,16,TGTGCCATCCCGTGCCAGCCCAGCTCCTATAATTCACCCCTCCACTTT,CAIPCQPSSYNSPLHF
TRBJ2-7,TRBD1,few,TRBV14,18,TGTGCCAGCAGCCAAGAATGGGGAAAAGGGGGCGGTATCTACGAGCAGTACTTC,CASSQEWGKGGGIYEQYF
TRBJ2-5,TRBD2,many,TRBV28,16,TGTGCCAGCACCCTGGGAGCGGGAGGGAGTGTAGAGACCCAGTACTTC,CASTLGAGGSVETQYF
TRBJ2-1,NA,many,TRBV12-3/TRBV12-4,14,TGTGCCAGCAGTTTATCAGGACTCCACAATGAGCAGTTCTTC,CASSLSGLHNEQFF
TRBJ2-1,NA,NA,TRBV28,15,TGTGCCAGCAGCCCGGCGGGCCGGGGGAACAATGAGCAGTTCTTC,CASSPAGRGNNEQFF
TRBJ2-1,TRBD2,NA,TRBV7-9,17,TGTGCCAGCAGCTTAGAATTCGGGACTAGCGGGTTGGACGTGCAGTTCTTC,CASSLEFGTSGLDVQFF
TRBJ2-4,NA,many,TRBV2,13,TGTGCCAGCATGGCTAGGGCGGGTGACATTCAGTACTTC,CASMARAGDIQYF
TRBJ2-1,TRBD2,few,TRBV11-3,16,TGTGCCAGCAGCTTAGGGCCGGGAGGCTCCTACAATGAGCAGTTCTTC,CASSLGPGGSYNEQFF
TRBJ1-2,NA,many,TRBV2,12,TGTGCCAGCAGTCCCGGGGTGAGCGGCTACACCTTC,CASSPGVSGYTF